The clone carrying this T cell receptor beta chain came up many times. Trimming at V came to 0 bases and at J to 4 bases, leaving 8 bases not matched to a gene. Germline V gene sequence: CDR1 SGHNT, CDR2 YENEEA. The CDR3 consists of 17 residues. This entry comes from a study of T cells in Graves' hyperthyroidism and ophthalmopathy. Background on the study: Peripheral blood was drawn at first diagnosis, prior to all treatment.

PBMCs were collected from an approximately 9.4 ml volume of fresh peripheral blood. Researchers took RNA transcripts and amplified the TCR beta CDR3 regions from them. HTBI primers drove first-round RT-PCR of the TCR CDR3. Each CDR3 protein gets one entry after TCRdb re-called the multiplex PCR reads with MiXCR. The sample includes around 600,000 distinct CDR3 sequences, 13% to 15% seen only once; the top ten take around 7%. The chain is built from TRBV11-3 and TRBJ2-3, with 9 bases that match TRBD2. The sequence was obtained from a woman aged 18-30 years with Graves' ophthalmopathy. Sequencing input: blood. CDR3 sequence: CASSLDIAGGPADTQYF. As DNA, the CDR3 is TGTGCCAGCAGCTTAGATATTGCGGGAGGGCCCGCAGATACGCAGTATTTT.